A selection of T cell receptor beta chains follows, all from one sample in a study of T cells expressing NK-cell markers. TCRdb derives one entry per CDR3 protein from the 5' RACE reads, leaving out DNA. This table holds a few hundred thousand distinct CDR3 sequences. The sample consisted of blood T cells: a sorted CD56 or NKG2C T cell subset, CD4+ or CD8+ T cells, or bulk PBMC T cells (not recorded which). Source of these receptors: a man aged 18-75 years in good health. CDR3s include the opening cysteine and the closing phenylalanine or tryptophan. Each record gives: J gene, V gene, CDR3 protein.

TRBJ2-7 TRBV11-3 CASSSRDVGEQYF
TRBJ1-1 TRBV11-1 CASSPRGWTNTEAFF
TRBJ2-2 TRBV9 CASSVEFSSGVRNTGELFF
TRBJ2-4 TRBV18 CASSPRSGLGTKNIQYF
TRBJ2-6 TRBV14 CASSHLRGGHGANVLTF
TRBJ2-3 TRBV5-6 CASSLGPSGTDTQYF
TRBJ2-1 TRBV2 CASSQGRGEQFF
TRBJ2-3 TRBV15 CATSRDKTGSVTDTQYF
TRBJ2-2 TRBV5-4 CASDRDRGSGELFF
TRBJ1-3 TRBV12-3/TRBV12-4 CASSFQKPFLSGNTIYF
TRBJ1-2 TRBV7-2 CASGSGPLNGYTF
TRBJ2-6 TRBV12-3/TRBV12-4 CASSDRGQFSGANVLTF
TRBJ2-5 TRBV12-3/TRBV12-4 CASSLPPRVETQYF
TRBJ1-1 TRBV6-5 CASSYNPVADTEAFF
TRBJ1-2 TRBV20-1 CSARGPNPTGYTF
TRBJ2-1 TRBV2 CASKGSSSYNEQFF
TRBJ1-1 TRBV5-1 CASSLGGRNTEAFF
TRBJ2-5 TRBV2 CASSEVWKMETQYF
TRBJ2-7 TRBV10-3 CAISERSGAIGNEQYF
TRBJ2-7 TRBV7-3 CASSPNQGYEQYF
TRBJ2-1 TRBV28 CASSSPNYNEQFF
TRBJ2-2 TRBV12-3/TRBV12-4 CASRWRNVGELFF
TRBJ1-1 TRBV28 CASSLRQGTVEAFF
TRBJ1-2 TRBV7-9 CASSSTAVNYGYTF
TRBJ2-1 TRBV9 CASSVVPGKTYNEQFF
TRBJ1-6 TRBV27 CASRGLINSPLHF
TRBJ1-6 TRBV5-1 CASSARDTPGSPLHF
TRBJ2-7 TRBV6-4 CASSAQGSSYEQYF
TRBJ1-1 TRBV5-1 CASSLGMGTLSTEAFF
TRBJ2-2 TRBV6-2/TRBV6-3 CASSSRTPGITNTGELFF
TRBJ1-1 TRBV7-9 CASSLIEGAMTEAFF
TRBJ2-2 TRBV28 CASSTPGPNTGELFF
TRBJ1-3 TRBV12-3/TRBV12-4 CASSRKTGGGNTIYF
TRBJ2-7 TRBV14 CASSQVFKRGVEQYF
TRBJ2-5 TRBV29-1 CSAGAGGPSKTQYF
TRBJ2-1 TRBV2 CASRVQGAEGNEQFF
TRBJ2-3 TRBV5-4 CASSSPLRGSDTQYF
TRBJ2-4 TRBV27 CASSSGRAGIQYF
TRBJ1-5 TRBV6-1 CASRRQGINQPQHF
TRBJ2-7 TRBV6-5 CASSYLAGTGFSYEQYF
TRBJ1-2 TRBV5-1 CASSLGYQGSNYGYTF
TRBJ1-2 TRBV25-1 CASSGAWVGYGYTF
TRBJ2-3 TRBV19 CASSLAATNTDTQYF
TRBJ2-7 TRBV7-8 CASSLANTGTGEQYF
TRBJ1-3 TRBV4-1 CASSRETSSGNTIYF
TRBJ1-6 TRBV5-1 CASSREEAGGYSPLHF
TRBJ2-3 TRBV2 CASVQGGGTDTQYF
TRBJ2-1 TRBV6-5 CASSFDRGSNNEQFF